These 21 T cell receptor beta chains share one sample of origin, sequenced in a study of T cells in Graves' hyperthyroidism and ophthalmopathy. RNA transcripts gave rise to amplified TCR beta CDR3 regions. A set of HTBI primers served as the primers for a first-round RT-PCR of the TCR CDR3. TCRdb reprocessed the multiplex PCR reads with MiXCR, giving one entry per CDR3 protein. The sample yields about 840,000 distinct CDR3 sequences, about 38% seen once. Material: blood. The receptors derive from a man between 18 and 29 years old with Graves' hyperthyroidism.

This sequence joins TRBV5-1 and TRBJ2-7, with TRBD2 matching over 10 bases. The CDR3 runs 16 residues. Germline assignment: CDR1 SGHRS and CDR2 YFSETQ. The ends lost 0 bases at V and 3 bases at J; junction bases unmatched: 6. The CDR3 region has the DNA TGCGCCAGCAGCTTGGATGGTAGCGGGAGGTTCTACGAGCAGTACTTC. Translated, it gives CASSLDGSGRFYEQYF.

The table lists this clonotype with a few counts. For the CDR3, the DNA is TGTGCCAGTAGTACCCCGGACTGGAAAGAGACCCAGTACTTC. Its protein is CASSTPDWKETQYF. The V call is TRBV19, the J call TRBJ2-5, with TRBD2 as a possible D gene (5 bases). Germline V lookup: CDR1 LNHDA, CDR2 SQIVND (reference sequence). This CDR3 has 14 amino acids. V lost 4 bases to trimming and J lost 3 bases, with 12 bases between them.

At least ten counts were recorded for this clonotype. V gene TRBV24-1 combines with J gene TRBJ2-5, with D possibly matching TRBD2 (5 bases). The CDR3 is made up of 14 amino acids. The V end was cut by 4 bases, the J end by 3 bases, with 11 bases between. The germline V gene encodes CDR1 KGHDR and CDR2 SFDVKD. The CDR3 sequence: CATSDSSFEETQYF. The CDR3 DNA sequence: TGTGCCACCAGTGACTCTAGCTTCGAAGAGACCCAGTACTTC.

This clonotype was detected ten times or more. The chain employs TRBV7-9 and TRBJ2-7; 8 bases match TRBD1. Germline CDR1 is SEHNR and CDR2 is FQNEAQ (reference sequence). The length of the CDR3 is 15 residues. The trim removed 4 bases at V and 3 bases at J, leaving 8 bases unmatched. The CDR3 DNA follows: TGTGCCAGCAGCTCGGCGGACAGGGAGGTCTACGAGCAGTACTTC. As protein: CASSSADREVYEQYF.

This clonotype has at least ten counts. The chain carries TRBV15 and TRBJ1-2; D possibly corresponds to TRBD1 (6 bases). From germline, CDR1 is LNHNV and CDR2 YYDKDF (reference sequence). CDR3 length equals 16 residues. Trimming took off 5 bases at V and 4 bases at J, with 20 bases between the two ends. In DNA, the CDR3 is TGTGCCACCAGCCACGATGTGGGGGGGCGCCTCTATGGCTACACCTTC. Residues: CATSHDVGGRLYGYTF.

The chain links TRBV10-3 to TRBJ2-7, with D maybe TRBD1 (5 bases). This CDR3 contains 10 residues. The V gene's germline CDR1 is ENHRY and CDR2 SYGVKD. Trimming took 10 bases from V and 3 from J, leaving 7 bases between them. In DNA, the CDR3 is TGTGCCACAGGGAACTACGAGCAGTACTTC. Translated: CATGNYEQYF.

J is TRBJ1-5 and V is TRBV4-2, with D maybe TRBD1 (6 bases). The germline V and J ends were trimmed by 0 bases and 5 bases, with 11 bases remaining between them. The CDR3 loop spans 15 amino acids. Germline V gene data show CDR1 as LGHNA and CDR2 as YNFKEQ. The CDR3 sequence is CASSQDPDRYQPQHF. Written as DNA, the CDR3 is TGTGCCAGCAGCCAAGACCCAGACAGGTATCAGCCCCAGCATTTT.

The chain carries TRBV7-9 and TRBJ2-7, with a weak D call TRBD1 (5 bases). This CDR3 has 15 amino acids. CDR1 and CDR2 (germline): SEHNR, FQNEAQ (reference sequence). The ends were cut back, 0 bases at V and 3 bases at J, with 12 bases in the middle. The CDR3: CASSLAAGIIYEQYF. The CDR3 region has the DNA TGTGCCAGCAGCTTAGCGGCAGGGATTATCTACGAGCAGTACTTC.

This clonotype appeared many times. The chain recombines TRBV4-3 with TRBJ2-6; the match to TRBD2 covers 7 bases. The CDR3 runs to 17 residues. The ends lost 0 bases at V and 0 bases at J; junction bases unmatched: 2. Germline CDR1 and CDR2: LGHNA and YSLEER. This CDR3 reads CASSQETGGSGANVLTF. The CDR3 DNA reads TGCGCCAGCAGCCAAGAAACGGGAGGCTCTGGGGCCAACGTCCTGACTTTC.

This rearrangement joins TRBV9 to TRBJ1-1; D is unresolved. This CDR3 contains 15 residues. Between the trimmed V and J ends, which lost 0 bases and 0 bases, there was a span of 9 bases. Germline CDR1 and CDR2: SGDLS and YYNGEE. Written as DNA, the CDR3 is TGTGCCAGCAGCGTAGATGGTCGGATGAACACTGAAGCTTTCTTT. Translation gives CASSVDGRMNTEAFF.

This clonotype was counted only a few times. This chain joins TRBV4-1 and TRBJ2-7, with no clear D. V was trimmed by 0 bases and J by 8 bases, leaving 5 bases between them. Germline lookup yields CDR1 MGHRA and CDR2 YSYEKL. The CDR3 is made up of 11 amino acids. The CDR3 DNA reads as TGCGCCAGCAGCCAAGAGGGGAAGCAGTACTTC. Translating it yields CASSQEGKQYF.

The chain couples TRBV14 to TRBJ2-7; the match to TRBD1 covers 9 bases. This CDR3 region has 15 residues. The V and J ends lost 3 bases and 1 base, in that order; junction bases with no gene match: 4. In germline, CDR1 is SGHDN, CDR2 FVKESK. The CDR3 spells CASSQGTGKSYEQYF. DNA of the CDR3: TGTGCCAGCAGCCAGGGGACAGGGAAGTCCTACGAGCAGTACTTC.

This clonotype was counted at least ten times. The gene calls are TRBV5-1 and TRBJ2-7, with TRBD1 matching 7 bases. Trimming cost V 0 bases and J 5 bases; bases outside gene matches: 5. CDR1 and CDR2 (germline): SGHRS, YFSETQ. The CDR3 has 14 amino acids. The CDR3 is CASSLGQGLDEQYF. CDR3 nucleotide sequence: TGCGCCAGCAGCTTGGGACAGGGTCTAGACGAGCAGTACTTC.

This clonotype was recorded only once. The chain employs TRBV12-3 or TRBV12-4 and TRBJ2-7, with TRBD2 identical over 8 bases. Trimming removed 5 bases from V and 2 bases from J; junction bases left unmatched: 8. The CDR3 is 15 amino acids. The chain's CDR3 is CASSRVAGMAYEQYF. CDR3 coding DNA: TGTGCCAGCAGTAGGGTAGCGGGGATGGCCTACGAGCAGTACTTC.

This clonotype was observed a few times. CDR3 sequence reads: CASSDLTGAYGYTF. The CDR3, as DNA: TGTGCCAGCAGCGACTTAACAGGGGCCTATGGCTACACCTTC. The genes are TRBV7-2 and TRBJ1-2; TRBD1 matches 7 bases. The V segment lost 5 bases and the J segment 4 bases; nucleotides outside the gene matches: 7. Germline-derived CDR1 and CDR2 are SGHTA and FQGNSA. The CDR3 covers 14 residues.

This clonotype was recorded once. V is TRBV9 and J is TRBJ2-2, with unresolved D. The V gene's germline CDR1 is SGDLS and CDR2 YYNGEE. This CDR3 is built from 14 residues. V was shortened by 4 bases and J by 0 bases, with 7 bases between the two germline ends. The CDR3 DNA sequence: TGTGCCAGCAGCCTGTGGGCGAACACCGGGGAGCTGTTTTTT. This encodes CASSLWANTGELFF.

This clonotype has just a few counts. This chain connects TRBV12-3 or TRBV12-4 to TRBJ2-5, with D uncertain. This CDR3 has 13 residues. V was shortened by 11 bases and J by 4 bases, with 17 bases between the two germline ends. The CDR3 loop reads CAPDRGERETQYF. The CDR3, as DNA: TGTGCCCCCGATCGCGGAGAGCGAGAGACCCAGTACTTC.

A note on this clonotype: Germline and junction disagree at one end, which may indicate a read error. This chain connects TRBV13 to TRBJ2-5; perhaps TRBD2 as D (6 bases). The germline V gene encodes CDR1 PRHDT and CDR2 FYEKMQ (reference sequence). The CDR3 spans 13 residues. The CDR3 nucleotides are TGTGCCACCAGCTTAGGACTGGGGGGGACCCAGTACTTC. It encodes CATSLGLGGTQYF. Using reference TRBV13 and TRBJ2-5 for the parts outside the CDR3, the full variable domain is AAGVIQSPRHLIKEKRETATLKCYPIPRHDTVYWYQQGPGQDPQFLISFYEKMQSDKGSIPDRFSAQQFSDYHSELNMSSLELGDSALYFCATSLGLGGTQYFGPGTRLLVL.

The rearrangement links TRBV14 to TRBJ1-2; D remains ambiguous. The V and J ends lost 0 bases and 4 bases respectively, with 15 bases between them. In germline, CDR1 is SGHDN, CDR2 FVKESK. The CDR3 length is 16 residues. CDR3 nucleotides: TGTGCCAGCAGCCAAGAAGCAGATGCGGCGGCCTATGGCTACACCTTC. This codes for CASSQEADAAAYGYTF.

In its sample, this clonotype was seen a few times. The chain couples TRBV7-6 to TRBJ2-7; tentatively, D is TRBD2 (6 bases). Between the trimmed V and J ends, which lost 3 bases and 3 bases, there was a span of 12 bases. This CDR3 has 14 amino acids. The germline V gene has CDR1 SGHVS and CDR2 FNYEAQ. The CDR3: CASSLLGGNYEQYF. CDR3 DNA: TGTGCCAGCAGCTTGTTAGGAGGGAACTACGAGCAGTACTTC.

In this sample, this clonotype turned up many times. The chain uses TRBV29-1 and TRBJ2-7; 8 positions agree with TRBD1. Germline V gives CDR1 SQVTM, CDR2 ANQGSEA. CDR3 length: 13 residues. Trimming removed 5 bases from V and 5 bases from J; junction bases left unmatched: 8. Here the CDR3 reads CSVTTGGRDEQYF. Here the CDR3 DNA reads TGCAGCGTTACTACAGGGGGGCGCGACGAGCAGTACTTC.